The 18 T cell receptor beta chains given below trace back to one sample, sequenced in a study of lymphopenia after photon versus proton radiotherapy. Generated by immunoSEQ multiplex PCR, the TCRdb table keeps only in-frame clones and is missing some. The data contain 70,000 or so clones, 80% to 95% of them singletons. The source was peripheral blood, collected from a patient treated with photon-based radiotherapy. These receptors all come from a woman in her forties with cholangiocarcinoma.

The J gene is TRBJ2-2, the V gene TRBV6-1, with a tentative D call TRBD2 (6 bases). Between the trimmed V and J ends, which lost 8 bases and 7 bases, there was a span of 17 bases. Germline V gene lookup returns CDR1 MNHNS and CDR2 SASEGT. CDR3 length: 14 residues. The CDR3 region is CASLGGGGIGELFF. CDR3 coding DNA: TGTGCCAGCCTCGGGGGAGGTGGCATCGGGGAGCTGTTTTTT.

V gene TRBV6-5 combines with J gene TRBJ1-2; no clear D. This CDR3 spans 13 amino acids. Trimming cost V 6 bases and J 0 bases, with 8 bases left between them. Looked up from germline, CDR1 is MNHEY and CDR2 is SVGAGI. The CDR3 loop reads CASRETANYGYTF. In nucleotides, the CDR3 is TGTGCCAGCAGAGAGACGGCTAACTATGGCTACACCTTC.

The rearrangement uses TRBV9 and TRBJ2-2; 8 bases agree with TRBD1. Germline V gene sequence: CDR1 SGDLS, CDR2 YYNGEE. Trimming at V came to 3 bases and at J to 5 bases, leaving 9 bases not matched to a gene. This CDR3 has 16 residues. The CDR3 DNA reads as TGTGCCAGCAGCGCCCGACAGGGGATGGGGACCGGGGAGCTGTTTTTT. Translating gives CASSARQGMGTGELFF.

In this sample, this clone turned up once. The chain has TRBV30 and TRBJ1-2; 9 positions match TRBD1. J was trimmed by 5 bases and V by 6 bases; bases with no gene match: 10. The CDR3 contains 14 residues. The germline V gene encodes CDR1 GTSNPN and CDR2 SVGIG (reference sequence). The CDR3 here is CACYLPGQGYGYTF. The CDR3 region has the DNA TGTGCCTGCTACCTTCCGGGACAGGGATATGGCTACACCTTC.

The chain couples TRBV28 to TRBJ2-1, with 10 bases fitting TRBD1. Germline values: CDR1 MDHEN, CDR2 SYDVKM. Trimming at V came to 6 bases and at J to 3 bases, leaving 5 bases not matched to a gene. The CDR3 runs to 15 residues. In nucleotides, the CDR3 is TGTGCCAGCAGACCGGGGACAGGGGTCTACAATGAGCAGTTCTTC. It translates to CASRPGTGVYNEQFF.

This chain uses TRBV28 with TRBJ1-5, with D possibly being TRBD1 (6 bases). Trimming took 5 bases from V and 3 from J, leaving 17 bases between them. This CDR3 spans 16 amino acids. Germline V gives CDR1 MDHEN, CDR2 SYDVKM. CDR3 nucleotide sequence: TGTGCCAGCAGTCCACGGGGGGGCCTCCCCAATCAGCCCCAGCATTTT. Amino acids: CASSPRGGLPNQPQHF.

The chain combines TRBV29-1 with TRBJ2-1; no firm D call. CDR3 length: 11 amino acids. Germline loops: CDR1 SQVTM, CDR2 ANQGSEA. Trimming removed 1 base at V and 7 bases at J, with 5 bases between. The CDR3 protein is CSVEGANEQFF. The CDR3 DNA follows: TGCAGCGTTGAAGGGGCGAATGAGCAGTTCTTC.

This chain links TRBV30 with TRBJ1-6; no firm D call. The CDR3 contains 14 residues. Germline V lookup: CDR1 GTSNPN, CDR2 SVGIG (reference sequence). V was trimmed by 6 bases and J by 10 bases, leaving 19 bases between them. Here the CDR3 reads CACFHHGKGSPLHF. The CDR3 region has the DNA TGTGCCTGCTTCCACCACGGGAAAGGATCACCCCTCCACTTT.

The gene calls are TRBV27 and TRBJ1-2; D is unresolved. From germline, CDR1 is MNHEY and CDR2 SMNVEV (reference sequence). The CDR3 runs 13 residues. The V gene lost 2 bases and the J gene lost 8 bases, with 12 bases spanning the gap. CDR3 sequence: CASSLQGLGGYTF. The CDR3 DNA is TGTGCCAGCAGTTTACAAGGCCTAGGGGGCTACACCTTC.

This clone has a handful of counts. V and J are TRBV27 and TRBJ1-2, with a possible D match to TRBD1 (5 bases). CDR1 and CDR2 (germline): MNHEY, SMNVEV (reference sequence). This CDR3 region has 13 residues. V shed 6 bases and J shed 4 bases, with 12 bases lying between them. Here the CDR3 reads CASRGSRGYGYTF. CDR3 DNA: TGTGCCAGCAGGGGGTCTAGGGGCTATGGCTACACCTTC.

The chain links TRBV5-1 to TRBJ1-1; D call uncertain. The CDR3 has 11 amino acids. Germline values: CDR1 SGHRS, CDR2 YFSETQ. The V gene lost 4 bases and the J gene lost 2 bases, with 3 bases spanning the gap. In nucleotides, the CDR3 is TGCGCCAGCAGCCAAAACACTGAAGCTTTCTTT. Translating gives CASSQNTEAFF.

V gene TRBV5-6 combines with J gene TRBJ2-2; D gene ambiguous. V gave up 4 bases and J gave up 4 bases, with 14 bases separating them. This CDR3 has 15 residues. In germline, CDR1 is SGHDT, CDR2 YYEEEE. The CDR3 sequence: CASSLRRRSTGELFF. The CDR3, as DNA: TGTGCCAGCAGCCTTAGGCGCCGTAGCACCGGGGAGCTGTTTTTT.

The genes are TRBV10-3 and TRBJ1-1, with D possibly TRBD1 on 5 matching bases. CDR1 is ENHRY and CDR2 is SYGVKD in the germline V gene. The V end lost 2 bases, the J end lost 4 bases, and 17 bases lay between the germline ends. This CDR3 has 16 amino acids. The CDR3 protein is CAISEPSTGGSTEAFF. Here the CDR3 DNA reads TGTGCCATCAGTGAGCCGAGTACGGGGGGATCCACTGAAGCTTTCTTT.

The V gene is TRBV7-3, the J gene TRBJ1-1; the D gene is possibly TRBD1 (5 bases). Trimming removed 5 bases from V and 4 bases from J, with 11 bases in between. The CDR3 spans 13 residues. Germline V gives CDR1 SGHTA, CDR2 FQGTGA. DNA of the CDR3: TGTGCCAGCAGCCCCCAGAGGGGCACTGAAGCTTTCTTT. This gives the protein CASSPQRGTEAFF.

J is TRBJ2-3 and V is TRBV20-1, with no clear D. CDR1 DFQATT and CDR2 SNEGSKA come from the germline V gene (reference sequence). The CDR3 is 11 residues long. The CDR3 region is CSPHATDTQYF. CDR3 nucleotides: TGCAGCCCCCACGCCACAGATACGCAGTATTTT.

The chain uses TRBV2 and TRBJ2-7, with D unclear. From germline, CDR1 is SNHLY and CDR2 FYNNEI. The CDR3 spans 15 residues. Trimming removed 2 bases at V and 0 bases at J, with 11 bases between. The DNA of the CDR3 is TGTGCCAGCAGTGAAAGTAGGGCACCCTCCTACGAGCAGTACTTC. This encodes CASSESRAPSYEQYF. The full variable domain, its missing parts supplied by reference TRBV2 and TRBJ2-7, is EPEVTQTPSHQVTQMGQEVILRCVPISNHLYFYWYRQILGQKVEFLVSFYNNEISEKSEIFDDQFSVERPDGSNFTLKIRSTKLEDSAMYFCASSESRAPSYEQYFGPGTRLTVT.

The V and J genes are TRBV28 and TRBJ2-1; 9 bases are shared with TRBD2. CDR3 size: 14 residues. The germline gives CDR1 MDHEN, CDR2 SYDVKM. V lost 5 bases, J lost 2 bases, and 1 base stayed unmatched. As DNA, the CDR3 is TGTGCCAGCAGTCCTAGCGGGACCTACAATGAGCAGTTCTTC. Translating it yields CASSPSGTYNEQFF.

The chain combines TRBV11-2 with TRBJ1-4; the D gene is possibly TRBD1 (5 bases). Germline CDR1 SGHAT, CDR2 FQNNGV. The CDR3 is 19 residues long. V shed 1 base and J shed 8 bases, with 26 bases lying between them. The CDR3 coding sequence is TGTGCCAGCAGCTTAGTTCGGGGCTCCCCAAGGGACCCCAAGGAAAAACTGTTTTTT. Translation gives CASSLVRGSPRDPKEKLFF.